The 2 T cell receptor delta chains below were found in one sample sequenced in a study of γδ T cells in repeated Plasmodium falciparum infection. TCRdb re-identified clones in the multiplex PCR reads via CATT. The sample lists roughly 86,000 delta-chain clones; under 1.5% were seen once. Vgamma9/Vdelta2+ and Vdelta2-negative gammadelta T cells were flow-sorted from PBMC for bulk sequencing. Source material: gamma-delta T cells from blood. These TCRs come from a pool of human donors (malaria-infected and uninfected, not separated).

Regarding this clone: The mismatch at residue 10 between this DNA's translation and the TCRdb protein of a much larger clone likely reflects a read error; the protein shown is translated from the DNA. The chain joins TRDV1 to TRDJ2; D not resolved. Germline lookup yields CDR1 TSWWSYY and CDR2 QGS. The CDR3 loop spans 14 amino acids. The ends were cut back, 2 bases at V and 9 bases at J, with 13 bases in the middle. CDR3 nucleotides: TGTGCTCTTGGGGAAAATGCCCTGGAGACACAACTCTTCTTT. This translates into CALGENALETQLFF.

The sample holds a few counts of this clone. The TCRdb record carries a much larger clone's protein, which differs from this DNA's translation at residue 10; a read error is the likely cause, and the protein listed here is the DNA translation. This chain joins TRDV2 and TRDJ2; TRDD3 aligns across 10 bases. This CDR3 has 16 amino acids. Germline CDR1 is GEAIGNYY and CDR2 is EKD. Trimming took 0 bases from V and 4 from J; bases not matched to a gene: 4. The CDR3 sequence is CACDTGGIRETAQLFF. DNA for the CDR3: TGTGCCTGTGACACCGGGGGGATACGAGAGACAGCACAACTCTTCTTT.